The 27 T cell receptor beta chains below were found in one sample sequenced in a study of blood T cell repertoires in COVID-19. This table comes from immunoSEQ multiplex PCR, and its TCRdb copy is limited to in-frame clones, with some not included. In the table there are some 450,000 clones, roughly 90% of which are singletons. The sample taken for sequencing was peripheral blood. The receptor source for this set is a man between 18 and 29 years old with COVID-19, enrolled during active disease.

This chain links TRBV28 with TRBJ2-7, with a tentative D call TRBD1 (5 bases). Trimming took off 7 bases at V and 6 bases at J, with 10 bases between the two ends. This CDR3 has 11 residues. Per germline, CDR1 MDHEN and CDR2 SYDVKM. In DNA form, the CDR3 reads TGTGCCAGCAACTCCCAGGGCGAGCAGTACTTC. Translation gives CASNSQGEQYF.

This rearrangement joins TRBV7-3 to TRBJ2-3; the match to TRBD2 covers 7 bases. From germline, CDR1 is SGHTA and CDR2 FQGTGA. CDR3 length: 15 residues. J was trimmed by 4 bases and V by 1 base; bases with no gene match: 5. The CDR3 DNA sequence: TGTGCCAGCAGCTTAAGCCCTAGCGGTGCAGATACGCAGTATTTT. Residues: CASSLSPSGADTQYF.

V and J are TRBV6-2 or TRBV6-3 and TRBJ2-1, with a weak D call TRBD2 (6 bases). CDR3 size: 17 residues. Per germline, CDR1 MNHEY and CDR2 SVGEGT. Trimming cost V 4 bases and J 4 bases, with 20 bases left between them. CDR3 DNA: TGTGCCAGCAGTTCACCGGCTAGCGCCCGGCTTTACAATGAGCAGTTCTTC. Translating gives CASSSPASARLYNEQFF.

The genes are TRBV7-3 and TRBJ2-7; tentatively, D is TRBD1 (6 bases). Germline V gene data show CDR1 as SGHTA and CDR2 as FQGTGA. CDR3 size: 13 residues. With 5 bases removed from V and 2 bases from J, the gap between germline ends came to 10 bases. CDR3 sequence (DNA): TGTGCCAGCAGCATGGACAGAGCCTACGAGCAGTACTTC. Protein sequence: CASSMDRAYEQYF.

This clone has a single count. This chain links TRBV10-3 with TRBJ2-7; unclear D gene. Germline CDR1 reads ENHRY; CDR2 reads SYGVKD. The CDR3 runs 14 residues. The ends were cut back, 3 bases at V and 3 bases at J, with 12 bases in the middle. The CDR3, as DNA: TGTGCCATCAGTGATTCGGGTACGGTCTACGAGCAGTACTTC. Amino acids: CAISDSGTVYEQYF.

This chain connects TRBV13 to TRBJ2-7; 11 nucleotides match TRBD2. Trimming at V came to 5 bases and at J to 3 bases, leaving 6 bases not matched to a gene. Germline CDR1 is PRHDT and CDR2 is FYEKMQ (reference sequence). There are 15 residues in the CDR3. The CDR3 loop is CASSAPSGGFYEQYF. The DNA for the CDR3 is TGTGCCAGCAGCGCCCCTAGCGGGGGGTTCTACGAGCAGTACTTC.

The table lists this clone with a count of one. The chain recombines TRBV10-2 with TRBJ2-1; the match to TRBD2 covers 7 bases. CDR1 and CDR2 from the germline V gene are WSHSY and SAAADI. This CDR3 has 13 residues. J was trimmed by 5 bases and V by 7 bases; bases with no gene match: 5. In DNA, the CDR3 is TGCGCCAGCACAGCGGGGAGACACAATGAGCAGTTCTTC. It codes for CASTAGRHNEQFF.

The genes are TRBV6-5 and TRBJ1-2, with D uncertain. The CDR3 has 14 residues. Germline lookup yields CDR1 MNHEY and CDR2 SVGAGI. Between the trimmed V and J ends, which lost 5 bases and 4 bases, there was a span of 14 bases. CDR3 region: CASSTREESYGYTF. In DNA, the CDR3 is TGTGCCAGCAGTACCCGGGAGGAGAGCTATGGCTACACCTTC.

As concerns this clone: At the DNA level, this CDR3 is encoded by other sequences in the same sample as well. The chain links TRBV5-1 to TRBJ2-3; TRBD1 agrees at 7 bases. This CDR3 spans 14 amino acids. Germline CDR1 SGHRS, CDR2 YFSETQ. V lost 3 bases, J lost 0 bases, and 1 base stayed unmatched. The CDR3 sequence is CASSWTGSTDTQYF. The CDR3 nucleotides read TGCGCCAGCAGCTGGACAGGAAGCACAGATACGCAGTATTTT.

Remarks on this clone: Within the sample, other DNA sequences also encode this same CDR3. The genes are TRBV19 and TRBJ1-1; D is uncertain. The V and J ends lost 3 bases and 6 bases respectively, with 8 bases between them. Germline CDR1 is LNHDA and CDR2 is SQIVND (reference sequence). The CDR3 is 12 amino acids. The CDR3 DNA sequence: TGTGCCAGTAGTATTGGTGGCTCTGAAGCTTTCTTT. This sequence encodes CASSIGGSEAFF.

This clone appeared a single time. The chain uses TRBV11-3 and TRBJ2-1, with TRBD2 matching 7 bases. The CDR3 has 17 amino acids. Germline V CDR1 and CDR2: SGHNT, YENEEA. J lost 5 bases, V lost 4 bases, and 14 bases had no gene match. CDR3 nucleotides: TGTGCCAGCAGCTCCGCATGGGGGGGGAGAAGCAACAATGAGCAGTTCTTC. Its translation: CASSSAWGGRSNNEQFF. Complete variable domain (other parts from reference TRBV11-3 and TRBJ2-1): EAGVVQSPRYKIIEKKQPVAFWCNPISGHNTLYWYLQNLGQGPELLIRYENEEAVDDSQLPKDRFSAERLKGVDSTLKIQPAELGDSAVYLCASSSAWGGRSNNEQFFGPGTRLTVL.

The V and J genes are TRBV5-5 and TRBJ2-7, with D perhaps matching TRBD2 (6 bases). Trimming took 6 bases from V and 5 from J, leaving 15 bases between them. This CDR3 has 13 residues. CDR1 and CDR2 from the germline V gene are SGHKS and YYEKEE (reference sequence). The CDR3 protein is CASNGGGFDEQYF. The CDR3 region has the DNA TGTGCCAGCAACGGTGGAGGGTTTGACGAGCAGTACTTC.

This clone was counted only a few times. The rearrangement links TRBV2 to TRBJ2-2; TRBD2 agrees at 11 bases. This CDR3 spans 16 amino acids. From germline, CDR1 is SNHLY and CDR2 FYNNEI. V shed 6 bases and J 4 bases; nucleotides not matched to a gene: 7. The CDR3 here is CASSDRTSGPTGELFF. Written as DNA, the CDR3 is TGTGCCAGCAGCGATCGGACTAGCGGGCCCACCGGGGAGCTGTTTTTT.

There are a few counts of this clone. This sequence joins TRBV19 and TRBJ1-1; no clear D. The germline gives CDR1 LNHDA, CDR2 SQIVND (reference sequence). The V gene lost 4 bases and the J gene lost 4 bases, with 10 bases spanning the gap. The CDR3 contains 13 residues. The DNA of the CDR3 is TGTGCCAGTAGTACAGAGGTGCGCACTGAAGCTTTCTTT. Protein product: CASSTEVRTEAFF.

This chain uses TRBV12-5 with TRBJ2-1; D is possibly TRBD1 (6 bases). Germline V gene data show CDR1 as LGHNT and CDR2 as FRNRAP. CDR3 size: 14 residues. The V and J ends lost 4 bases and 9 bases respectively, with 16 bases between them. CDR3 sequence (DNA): TGTGCTAGTGGTTCACAAGGGGGTTTTGGTGAGCAGTTCTTC. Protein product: CASGSQGGFGEQFF.

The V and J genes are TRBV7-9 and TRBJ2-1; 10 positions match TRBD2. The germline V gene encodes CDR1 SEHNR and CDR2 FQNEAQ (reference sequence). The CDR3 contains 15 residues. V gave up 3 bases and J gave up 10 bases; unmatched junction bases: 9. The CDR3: CASSFLAGDPPEQFF. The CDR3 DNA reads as TGTGCCAGCAGCTTCCTAGCGGGAGACCCCCCAGAGCAGTTCTTC.

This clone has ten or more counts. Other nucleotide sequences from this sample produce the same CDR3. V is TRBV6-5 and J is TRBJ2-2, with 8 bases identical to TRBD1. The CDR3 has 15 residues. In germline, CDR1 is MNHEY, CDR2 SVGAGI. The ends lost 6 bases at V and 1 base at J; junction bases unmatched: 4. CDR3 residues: CASSYGQGNTGELFF. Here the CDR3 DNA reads TGTGCCAGCAGCTATGGACAGGGGAACACCGGGGAGCTGTTTTTT.

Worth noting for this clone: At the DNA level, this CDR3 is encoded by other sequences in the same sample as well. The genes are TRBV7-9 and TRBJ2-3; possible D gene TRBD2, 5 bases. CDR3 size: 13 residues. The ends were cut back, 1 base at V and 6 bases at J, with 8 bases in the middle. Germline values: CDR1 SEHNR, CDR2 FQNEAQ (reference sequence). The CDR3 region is CASSLDEGDTQYF. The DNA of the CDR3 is TGTGCCAGCAGCTTAGATGAGGGCGATACGCAGTATTTT.

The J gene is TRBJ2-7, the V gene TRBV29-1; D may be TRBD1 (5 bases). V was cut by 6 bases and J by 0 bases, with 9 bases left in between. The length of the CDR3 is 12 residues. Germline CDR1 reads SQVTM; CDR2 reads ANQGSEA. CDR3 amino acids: CSVSDSSYEQYF. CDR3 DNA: TGCAGCGTAAGCGACAGCTCCTACGAGCAGTACTTC.

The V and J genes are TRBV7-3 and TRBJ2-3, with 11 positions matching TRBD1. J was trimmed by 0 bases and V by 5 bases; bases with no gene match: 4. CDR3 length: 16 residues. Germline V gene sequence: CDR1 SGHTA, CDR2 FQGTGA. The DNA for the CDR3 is TGTGCCAGCAGCGCTGGACAGGGGGCAAGCACAGATACGCAGTATTTT. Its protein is CASSAGQGASTDTQYF.

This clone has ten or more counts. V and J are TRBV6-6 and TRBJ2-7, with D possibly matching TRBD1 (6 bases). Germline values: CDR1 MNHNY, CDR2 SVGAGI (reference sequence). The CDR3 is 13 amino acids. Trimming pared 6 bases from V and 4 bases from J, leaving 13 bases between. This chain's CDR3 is CASSPGQLYEQYF. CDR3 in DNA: TGTGCCAGCAGCCCTGGACAGCTTTACGAGCAGTACTTC.

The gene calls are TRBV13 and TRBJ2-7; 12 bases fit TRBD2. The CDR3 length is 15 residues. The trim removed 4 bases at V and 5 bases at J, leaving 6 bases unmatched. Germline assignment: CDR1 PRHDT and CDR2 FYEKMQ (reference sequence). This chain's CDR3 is CASSSTSGRSHEQYF. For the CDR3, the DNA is TGTGCCAGCAGCTCGACTAGCGGGAGATCCCACGAGCAGTACTTC.

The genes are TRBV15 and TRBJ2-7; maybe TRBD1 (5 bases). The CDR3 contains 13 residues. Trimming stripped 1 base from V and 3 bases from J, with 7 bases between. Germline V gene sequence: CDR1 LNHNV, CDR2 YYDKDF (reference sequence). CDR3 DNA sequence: TGTGCCACCAGCAGAGGACAGATCTACGAGCAGTACTTC. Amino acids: CATSRGQIYEQYF. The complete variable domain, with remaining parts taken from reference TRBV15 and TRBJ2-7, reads DAMVIQNPRYQVTQFGKPVTLSCSQTLNHNVMYWYQQKSSQAPKLLFHYYDKDFNNEADTPDNFQSRRPNTSFCFLDIRSPGLGDTAMYLCATSRGQIYEQYFGPGTRLTVT.

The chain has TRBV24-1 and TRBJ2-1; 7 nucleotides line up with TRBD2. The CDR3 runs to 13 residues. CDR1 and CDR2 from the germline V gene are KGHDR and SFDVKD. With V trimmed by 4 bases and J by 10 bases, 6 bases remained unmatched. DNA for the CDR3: TGTGCCACCAGTGACCCACTAGCGAGGGAGCAGTTCTTC. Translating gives CATSDPLAREQFF.

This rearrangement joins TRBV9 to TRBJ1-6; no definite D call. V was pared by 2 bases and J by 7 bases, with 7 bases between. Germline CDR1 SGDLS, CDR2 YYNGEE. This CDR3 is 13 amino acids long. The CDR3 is CASSVRLNSPLHF. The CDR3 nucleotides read TGTGCCAGCAGCGTCAGACTAAATTCACCCCTCCACTTT.

The CDR3 sequence: CASSLLAGGAATSIEQFF. The DNA of the CDR3 is TGTGCCAGCTCACTTCTAGCGGGGGGGGCAGCTACGTCCATTGAGCAGTTCTTC. The V and J genes are TRBV18 and TRBJ2-1, with 12 bases fitting TRBD2. V trimming: 4 bases; J trimming: 9 bases; junction bases outside the gene matches: 16. The CDR3 length is 18 residues. Germline V lookup: CDR1 KGHSH, CDR2 LQKENI.

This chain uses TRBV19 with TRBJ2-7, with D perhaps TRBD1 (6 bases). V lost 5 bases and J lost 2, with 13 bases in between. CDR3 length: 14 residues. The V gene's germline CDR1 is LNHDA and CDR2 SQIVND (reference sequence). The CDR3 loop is CASSSRGRAYEQYF. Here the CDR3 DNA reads TGTGCCAGTAGTTCCAGGGGTAGGGCCTACGAGCAGTACTTC.